This T cell receptor (beta chain) derives from a study of blood T cell repertoires in COVID-19. V was pared by 6 bases and J by 0 bases, with 14 bases between. Per germline, CDR1 KGHSH and CDR2 LQKENI. This CDR3 region has 16 residues. Assay used: immunoSEQ multiplex PCR; TCRdb lists only in-frame clones, some missing. The top ten clones hold approximately 4% of a sample with 150,000 to 200,000 clones, approximately 90% of them seen once. This TCR derives from a human donor in a cohort sampled during active COVID-19. The chain couples TRBV18 to TRBJ1-4; D gene uncertain. The sample was peripheral blood. CDR3 amino acids: CASSLGERATNEKLFF. CDR3 sequence (DNA): TGTGCCAGCTCCCTCGGGGAGAGAGCAACTAATGAAAAACTGTTTTTT.